These 5 T cell receptor beta chains were sequenced from one sample in a study of PD-L1 blockade in urothelial cancer. Clones were sequenced by immunoSEQ multiplex PCR, and TCRdb holds only the in-frame ones, with some missing. Here the sample spans tens of thousands of clones, 65% to 90% being singletons. The input for sequencing was PBMCs, taken around atezolizumab (anti-PD-L1) treatment. The receptors stem from a man between 60 and 70 years old with urothelial cancer.

The chain joins TRBV10-3 to TRBJ2-3; TRBD2 agrees at 13 bases. Germline-derived CDR1 and CDR2 are ENHRY and SYGVKD. Losses at the gene ends were 7 bases for V and 2 bases for J; bases not matched to a gene: 18. The CDR3 has 20 residues. The CDR3 coding sequence is TGTGCCATCAATAGTAAGGACAGGGGGACTAGCGGGGCCGTCACAGATACGCAGTATTTT. This encodes CAINSKDRGTSGAVTDTQYF.

A few counts support this clone. V usage is TRBV7-6 and J usage is TRBJ2-3; maybe TRBD2 (5 bases). The CDR3 totals 14 residues. Trimming pared 5 bases from V and 4 bases from J, leaving 13 bases between. Germline values: CDR1 SGHVS, CDR2 FNYEAQ. The CDR3 DNA reads as TGTGCCAGCAGCCCGGAAATAGCGTCAGATACGCAGTATTTT. Amino acid sequence: CASSPEIASDTQYF.

The rearrangement joins TRBV5-1 to TRBJ2-7, with 8 bases aligning to TRBD1. The CDR3 consists of 15 residues. Trimming at V came to 4 bases and at J to 2 bases, leaving 8 bases not matched to a gene. Germline-derived CDR1 and CDR2 are SGHRS and YFSETQ. The DNA of the CDR3 is TGCGCCAGCAGCCTTGGGACAGGTGGCCCCTACGAGCAGTACTTC. This codes for CASSLGTGGPYEQYF.

CDR3 sequence reads: CAISEGAGNTEAFF. The CDR3 DNA reads TGTGCCATCAGTGAGGGCGCAGGGAACACTGAAGCTTTCTTT. This chain uses TRBV10-3 with TRBJ1-1; D unclear. The CDR3 totals 14 residues. Germline V gene data show CDR1 as ENHRY and CDR2 as SYGVKD. V gave up 2 bases and J gave up 1 base, with 8 bases separating them.

The chain's CDR3 is CASASRVGGYTF. The CDR3 nucleotides read TGTGCCAGCGCGAGCAGGGTCGGTGGCTACACCTTC. The chain links TRBV21-1 to TRBJ1-2; the table calls TRBD1, which could not be checked here. TRBV21-1 corresponds to a pseudogene. The CDR3 loop spans 12 amino acids.